The 22 T cell receptor beta chains presented below share a single source sample, sequenced in a study of T cells in Graves' hyperthyroidism and ophthalmopathy. There were TCR beta CDR3 regions amplified from RNA transcripts. When the TCR CDR3 underwent first-round RT-PCR, the HTBI primer set was used. Each CDR3 protein is one row after TCRdb ran MiXCR on the multiplex PCR reads. The sample has roughly 750,000 distinct CDR3 sequences; about 15% are singletons. Sequenced input: blood. All receptors derive from a young man with Graves' hyperthyroidism.

This clonotype was counted many times. The genes are TRBV2 and TRBJ2-7, with 7 positions matching TRBD1. The CDR3 consists of 16 residues. Germline loops: CDR1 SNHLY, CDR2 FYNNEI. Trimming cost V 7 bases and J 5 bases; bases outside gene matches: 17. Written as DNA, the CDR3 is TGTGCCAGCATCCTCGGACAGGCCCCGAAGGGAGACGAGCAGTACTTC. It specifies CASILGQAPKGDEQYF.

There are many counts of this clonotype. V is TRBV20-1 and J is TRBJ2-3, with 10 positions matching TRBD1. Germline V gives CDR1 DFQATT, CDR2 SNEGSKA (reference sequence). The V segment lost 8 bases and the J segment 5 bases; nucleotides outside the gene matches: 7. The CDR3 runs 13 residues. The CDR3 region is CSFPDRGKDTQYF. The CDR3 DNA is TGCAGTTTCCCGGACAGGGGGAAAGATACGCAGTATTTT.

This clonotype was found many times. The rearrangement links TRBV30 to TRBJ2-7; D is unresolved. With 0 bases removed from V and 7 bases from J, the gap between germline ends came to 10 bases. CDR1 is GTSNPN, CDR2 SVGIG, per germline (reference sequence). CDR3 length equals 12 residues. The CDR3 sequence: CAWSVLGGEQYF. CDR3 nucleotides: TGTGCCTGGAGTGTATTGGGTGGGGAGCAGTACTTC.

V gene TRBV5-6 combines with J gene TRBJ1-1; no definite D call. V was pared by 3 bases and J by 0 bases, with 9 bases between. The CDR3 loop spans 14 amino acids. Germline CDR1 and CDR2: SGHDT and YYEEEE. The CDR3 DNA reads as TGTGCCAGCAGCTCCGACACCTTGAACACTGAAGCTTTCTTT. This gives the protein CASSSDTLNTEAFF.

The chain recombines TRBV19 with TRBJ2-7, with 7 bases identical to TRBD2. Germline V gene lookup returns CDR1 LNHDA and CDR2 SQIVND (reference sequence). This CDR3 is built from 15 residues. With V trimmed by 5 bases and J by 1 base, 8 bases remained unmatched. The CDR3 DNA sequence: TGTGCCAGTAGTTTTGGCGGGAGTGGGTCCTACGAGCAGTACTTC. Protein sequence: CASSFGGSGSYEQYF.

This clonotype came up once. This clone may be a read error of a much larger clone one base away. The rearrangement joins TRBV28 to TRBJ2-4; D uncertain. Per the germline V gene, CDR1 is MDHEN and CDR2 is SYDVKM. The CDR3 loop spans 16 amino acids. V was clipped by 5 bases and J by 1 base, with 15 bases between them. The CDR3 nucleotides read TGTGCCAGCAGTCCCGATGCCCGTACGGCCAAAAACATTCAGTACTTC. It codes for CASSPDARTAKNIQYF.

This clonotype was seen at least ten times. The chain recombines TRBV10-3 with TRBJ1-2, with 8 bases lining up with TRBD1. Germline V gene data show CDR1 as ENHRY and CDR2 as SYGVKD. The CDR3 length is 12 residues. V gave up 6 bases and J gave up 3 bases; unmatched junction bases: 0. In nucleotides, the CDR3 is TGTGCCATCAGACAGGGGGACTATGGCTACACCTTC. Protein: CAIRQGDYGYTF.

This clonotype was detected many times. The gene calls are TRBV28 and TRBJ2-1, with TRBD2 matching 11 bases. Looked up from germline, CDR1 is MDHEN and CDR2 is SYDVKM. CDR3 length: 13 amino acids. With 8 bases clipped from V and 10 bases from J, the junction kept 7 bases outside the gene matches. The CDR3 protein is CASLTSGIREQFF. CDR3 DNA sequence: TGTGCCAGCTTGACTAGCGGGATCCGCGAGCAGTTCTTC.

This clonotype occurred a few times. The chain joins TRBV25-1 to TRBJ1-5; 9 bases are shared with TRBD1. This CDR3 has 15 amino acids. The trim removed 1 base at V and 5 bases at J, leaving 3 bases unmatched. The germline CDR1 and CDR2 sequences are MGHDK and SYGVNS. CDR3 sequence: CASSELGQGDQPQHF. DNA of the CDR3: TGTGCCAGCAGTGAATTGGGACAGGGTGATCAGCCCCAGCATTTT. Together with reference TRBV25-1 and TRBJ1-5, the CDR3 gives the full variable domain: EADIYQTPRYLVIGTGKKITLECSQTMGHDKMYWYQQDPGMELHLIHYSYGVNSTEKGDLSSESTVSRIRTEHFPLTLESARPSHTSQYLCASSELGQGDQPQHFGDGTRLSIL.

The rearrangement links TRBV11-2 to TRBJ1-5; D is unresolved. Germline CDR1 reads SGHAT; CDR2 reads FQNNGV. Trimming pared 1 base from V and 4 bases from J, leaving 17 bases between. The CDR3 has 17 residues. CDR3 coding DNA: TGTGCCAGCAGCTTAGGGTATAGCGGGCGTGGGAATCAGCCCCAGCATTTT. This codes for CASSLGYSGRGNQPQHF.

This clonotype was observed at least ten times. The chain has TRBV28 and TRBJ2-3, with TRBD2 matching over 8 bases. Germline CDR1 and CDR2: MDHEN and SYDVKM. V dropped 5 bases and J dropped 2; count of bases not matched to a gene: 3. CDR3 length equals 14 residues. The CDR3 DNA reads as TGTGCCAGCAGTCCGGGACTAGACACAGATACGCAGTATTTT. Translated: CASSPGLDTDTQYF.

This clonotype was recorded many times. The J gene is TRBJ2-6, the V gene TRBV6-2 or TRBV6-3; 9 nucleotides agree with TRBD1. The CDR3 extends over 18 amino acids. Germline trimming cut 6 bases from V and 0 bases from J; bases unmatched to any gene: 9. Germline CDR1 reads MNHEY; CDR2 reads SVGEGT. In nucleotides, the CDR3 is TGTGCCAGCAGCCCCCGGTGGACAGGGGCCTCTGGGGCCAACGTCCTGACTTTC. Its translation: CASSPRWTGASGANVLTF.

Many counts were recorded for this clonotype. The chain employs TRBV12-3 or TRBV12-4 and TRBJ2-5; 14 nucleotides agree with TRBD2. This CDR3 comprises 16 residues. V was clipped by 4 bases and J by 5 bases; unmatched bases: 6. The CDR3 protein is CASSSGTSGSRETQYF. CDR3 coding DNA: TGTGCCAGCAGTTCCGGGACTAGCGGGAGCCGGGAGACCCAGTACTTC.

This clonotype was recorded at least ten times. This chain joins TRBV30 and TRBJ1-5; 10 bases agree with TRBD1. The CDR3 sequence is 15 residues long. CDR1 is GTSNPN, CDR2 SVGIG, per germline (reference sequence). With 5 bases clipped from V and 4 bases from J, the junction kept 8 bases outside the gene matches. CDR3 protein: CAWGTGTGANQPQHF. In nucleotides, the CDR3 is TGTGCCTGGGGGACCGGGACAGGGGCAAATCAGCCCCAGCATTTT. Full variable domain (outside the CDR3, taken from reference TRBV30 and TRBJ1-5): SQTIHQWPATLVQPVGSPLSLECTVEGTSNPNLYWYRQAAGRGLQLLFYSVGIGQISSEVPQNLSASRPQDRQFILSSKKLLLSDSGFYLCAWGTGTGANQPQHFGDGTRLSIL.

This clonotype was observed at least ten times. This rearrangement joins TRBV28 to TRBJ1-2; 7 nucleotides agree with TRBD1. Unmatched junction bases numbered 8, after V lost 4 bases and J lost 6 bases. The CDR3 consists of 14 residues. In germline, CDR1 is MDHEN, CDR2 SYDVKM. CDR3 amino acids: CASSSPGGGDGYTF. In nucleotides, the CDR3 is TGTGCCAGCAGTTCCCCAGGGGGGGGCGATGGCTACACCTTC.

The rearrangement joins TRBV19 to TRBJ2-1; TRBD2 matches 13 bases. The J segment lost 6 bases and the V segment lost 7 bases, leaving 3 bases of the junction unmatched. This CDR3 is built from 14 residues. CDR1 is LNHDA and CDR2 is SQIVND in the germline V gene (reference sequence). CDR3 coding DNA: TGTGCCAGTACCCGACTAGCGGGAGGCAATGAGCAGTTCTTC. This gives the protein CASTRLAGGNEQFF. The full variable domain, completed using reference TRBV19 and TRBJ2-1, is DGGITQSPKYLFRKEGQNVTLSCEQNLNHDAMYWYRQDPGQGLRLIYYSQIVNDFQKGDIAEGYSVSREKKESFPLTVTSAQKNPTAFYLCASTRLAGGNEQFFGPGTRLTVL.

The V gene is TRBV6-2 or TRBV6-3, the J gene TRBJ1-2; D gene unclear. The CDR3 length is 11 residues. Germline CDR1 is MNHEY and CDR2 is SVGEGT. The ends were cut back, 6 bases at V and 7 bases at J, with 9 bases in the middle. CDR3 sequence reads: CASSHGVGYTF. DNA of the CDR3: TGTGCCAGCAGCCACGGGGTTGGCTACACCTTC.

This clonotype was observed a few times. Here the CDR3 reads CASSFGGKPLHF. In nucleotides, the CDR3 is TGTGCCAGCAGTTTCGGGGGGAAGCCCCTCCACTTT. V gene TRBV12-3 or TRBV12-4 combines with J gene TRBJ1-6; maybe TRBD1 (5 bases). The CDR3 is made up of 12 amino acids. V was clipped by 3 bases and J by 13 bases, with 10 bases between them.

This clonotype has only a few counts. The V gene is TRBV6-5, the J gene TRBJ2-1; D call uncertain. The CDR3 has 14 amino acids. The germline gives CDR1 MNHEY, CDR2 SVGAGI. Trimming left V 0 bases short and J 10 bases short, with 13 bases between. CDR3 in amino acids: CASSYSGLEYEQFF. CDR3 nucleotides: TGTGCCAGCAGTTACTCCGGGCTGGAATACGAGCAGTTCTTC.

Ten or more counts support this clonotype. The genes are TRBV28 and TRBJ2-1; D gene ambiguous. V gave up 5 bases and J gave up 10 bases, with 27 bases separating them. Germline CDR1 and CDR2: MDHEN and SYDVKM. This CDR3 region has 17 residues. The CDR3 region is CASSAPSVDRAKGEQFF. Written as DNA, the CDR3 is TGTGCCAGCAGTGCTCCAAGTGTCGACCGTGCGAAAGGGGAGCAGTTCTTC.

The rearrangement links TRBV29-1 to TRBJ1-1, with a possible D match to TRBD1 (5 bases). V was clipped by 2 bases and J by 0 bases, with 7 bases between them. Germline assignment: CDR1 SQVTM and CDR2 ANQGSEA. This CDR3 region has 13 residues. The CDR3: CSVENRMNTEAFF. The CDR3 nucleotides are TGCAGCGTTGAAAACAGGATGAACACTGAAGCTTTCTTT.

This clonotype was counted once. The V call is TRBV6-1, the J call TRBJ1-1; D ambiguous. Trimming took off 5 bases at V and 7 bases at J, with 11 bases between the two ends. CDR1 is MNHNS and CDR2 is SASEGT in the germline V gene. The CDR3 spans 12 residues. The CDR3 spells CASSRHSNEAFF. The CDR3 DNA reads as TGTGCCAGCAGTCGCCACTCGAATGAAGCTTTCTTT.